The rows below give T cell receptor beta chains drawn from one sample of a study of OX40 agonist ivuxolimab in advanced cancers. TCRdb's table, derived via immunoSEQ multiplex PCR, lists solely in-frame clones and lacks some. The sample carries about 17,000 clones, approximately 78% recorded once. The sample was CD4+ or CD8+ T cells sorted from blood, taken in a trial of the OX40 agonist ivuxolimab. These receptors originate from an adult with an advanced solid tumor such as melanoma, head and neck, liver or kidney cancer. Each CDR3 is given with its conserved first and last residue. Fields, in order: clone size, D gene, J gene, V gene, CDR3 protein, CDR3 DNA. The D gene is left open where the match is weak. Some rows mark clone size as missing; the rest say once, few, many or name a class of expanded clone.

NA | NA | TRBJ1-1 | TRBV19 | CASSIWGGTEAFF | TGTGCCAGTAGTATATGGGGGGGAACTGAAGCTTTCTTT
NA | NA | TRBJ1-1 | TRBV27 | CASTSGGVPQNTEAFF | TGTGCCAGCACCTCCGGGGGGGTGCCTCAGAACACTGAAGCTTTCTTT
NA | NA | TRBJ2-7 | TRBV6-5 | CASSYSSEQYF | TGTGCCAGCAGTTACTCGTCGGAGCAGTACTTC
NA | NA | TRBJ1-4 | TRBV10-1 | CASSGRGATNEKLFF | TGCGCCAGCAGTGGGAGGGGGGCAACTAATGAAAAACTGTTTTTT
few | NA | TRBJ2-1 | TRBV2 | CASSSLGVGYNEQFF | TGTGCCAGCAGTTCTCTCGGGGTCGGCTACAATGAGCAGTTCTTC
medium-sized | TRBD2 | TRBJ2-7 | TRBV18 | CASTSGGYEQYF | TGTGCCAGCACTAGCGGGGGGTACGAGCAGTACTTC
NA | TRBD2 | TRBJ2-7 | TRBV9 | CASSGGTSRDYEQYF | TGTGCCAGCAGCGGAGGGACTAGCCGGGACTACGAGCAGTACTTC
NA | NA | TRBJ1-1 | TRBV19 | CASSIEDSLVYTEAFF | TGTGCCAGTAGTATCGAGGACTCACTCGTCTACACTGAAGCTTTCTTT
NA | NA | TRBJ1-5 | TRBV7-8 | CASSLEVDNQPQHF | TGTGCCAGCAGCTTAGAGGTCGACAATCAGCCCCAGCATTTT
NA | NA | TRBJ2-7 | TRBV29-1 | CSVEDRGEQYF | TGCAGCGTTGAAGACAGGGGCGAGCAGTACTTC
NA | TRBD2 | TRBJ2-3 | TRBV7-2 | CASAYGGGPGDTQYF | TGTGCCAGCGCCTACGGGGGGGGCCCCGGGGATACGCAGTATTTT
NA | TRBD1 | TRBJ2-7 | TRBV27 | CASSLGGTGIYEQYF | TGTGCCAGCAGTTTAGGAGGGACAGGGATCTACGAGCAGTACTTC
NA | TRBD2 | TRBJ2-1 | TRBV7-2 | CASSTRTSGGPYNEQFF | TGTGCCAGCAGCACCCGGACTAGCGGGGGGCCCTACAATGAGCAGTTCTTC
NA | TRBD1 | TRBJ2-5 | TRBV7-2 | CASSQNRGRETQYF | TGTGCCAGCAGCCAGAACAGGGGAAGAGAGACCCAGTACTTC
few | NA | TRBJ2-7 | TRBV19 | CASSIQADYEQYF | TGTGCCAGTAGTATCCAAGCGGACTACGAGCAGTACTTC
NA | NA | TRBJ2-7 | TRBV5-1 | CASSPDAFNSYEQYF | TGCGCCAGCAGCCCGGACGCTTTCAACTCCTACGAGCAGTACTTC
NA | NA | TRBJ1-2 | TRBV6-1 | CASSEAGFNYGYTF | TGTGCCAGCAGTGAAGCTGGATTTAACTATGGCTACACCTTC
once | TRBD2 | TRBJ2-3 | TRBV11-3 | CASSLGGGPGLGITDTQYF | TGTGCCAGCAGCTTAGGGGGCGGCCCGGGACTAGGCATCACAGATACGCAGTATTTT
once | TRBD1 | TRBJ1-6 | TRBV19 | CASRAGGSPLHF | TGTGCCAGTAGGGCAGGGGGCTCACCCCTCCACTTT
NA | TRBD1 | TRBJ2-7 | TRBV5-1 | CASSLGGQVSYEQYF | TGCGCCAGCAGCTTAGGGGGACAGGTCTCCTACGAGCAGTACTTC
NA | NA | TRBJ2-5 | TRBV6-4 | CASSDGRQETQYF | TGTGCCAGCAGTGACGGTCGGCAAGAGACCCAGTACTTC
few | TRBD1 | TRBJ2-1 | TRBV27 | CASNGQGALDEQFF | TGTGCCAGCAACGGACAGGGGGCATTGGATGAGCAGTTCTTC
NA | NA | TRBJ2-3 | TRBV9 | CASSVGQGSTDTQYF | TGTGCCAGCAGCGTAGGTCAGGGCAGCACAGATACGCAGTATTTT
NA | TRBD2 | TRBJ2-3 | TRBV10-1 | CASSESRTSLSTDTQYF | TGCGCCAGCAGTGAGTCCAGGACTAGCCTGAGCACAGATACGCAGTATTTT
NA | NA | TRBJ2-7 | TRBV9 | CASSVATGTYEQYF | TGTGCCAGCAGCGTAGCTACAGGTACCTACGAGCAGTACTTC
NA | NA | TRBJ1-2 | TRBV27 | CASSLSPNSHYGYTF | TGTGCCAGCAGTTTATCGCCGAACAGTCACTATGGCTACACCTTC
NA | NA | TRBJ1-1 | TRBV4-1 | CASSQPADMNTEAFF | TGCGCCAGCAGCCAACCTGCGGACATGAACACTGAAGCTTTCTTT
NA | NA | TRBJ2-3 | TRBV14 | CATQRGWADTQYF | TGTGCCACCCAAAGGGGGTGGGCAGATACGCAGTATTTT
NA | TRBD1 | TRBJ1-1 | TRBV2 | CASTQGVGYTEAFF | TGTGCCAGCACTCAGGGGGTAGGATATACTGAAGCTTTCTTT
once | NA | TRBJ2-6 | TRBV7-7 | CASSVPQSRANVLTF | TGTGCCAGCAGCGTGCCACAAAGTCGGGCCAACGTCCTGACTTTC
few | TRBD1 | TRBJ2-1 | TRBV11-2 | CASSLEGQLGNEQFF | TGTGCCAGCAGCTTAGAGGGACAGTTGGGCAATGAGCAGTTCTTC
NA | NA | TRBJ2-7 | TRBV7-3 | CASSPGGIQSEQYF | TGTGCCAGCAGCCCCGGAGGGATTCAGAGCGAGCAGTACTTC
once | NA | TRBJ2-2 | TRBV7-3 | CASSRTTQNTGELFF | TGTGCCAGCAGTCGAACAACCCAGAACACCGGGGAGCTGTTTTTT
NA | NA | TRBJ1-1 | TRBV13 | CASRGEAPRNTEAFF | TGTGCCAGCAGGGGAGAGGCTCCGAGGAACACTGAAGCTTTCTTT
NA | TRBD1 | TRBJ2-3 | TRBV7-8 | CASSSPRTGWGTDTQYF | TGTGCCAGCAGCTCCCCTAGGACAGGTTGGGGCACAGATACGCAGTATTTT